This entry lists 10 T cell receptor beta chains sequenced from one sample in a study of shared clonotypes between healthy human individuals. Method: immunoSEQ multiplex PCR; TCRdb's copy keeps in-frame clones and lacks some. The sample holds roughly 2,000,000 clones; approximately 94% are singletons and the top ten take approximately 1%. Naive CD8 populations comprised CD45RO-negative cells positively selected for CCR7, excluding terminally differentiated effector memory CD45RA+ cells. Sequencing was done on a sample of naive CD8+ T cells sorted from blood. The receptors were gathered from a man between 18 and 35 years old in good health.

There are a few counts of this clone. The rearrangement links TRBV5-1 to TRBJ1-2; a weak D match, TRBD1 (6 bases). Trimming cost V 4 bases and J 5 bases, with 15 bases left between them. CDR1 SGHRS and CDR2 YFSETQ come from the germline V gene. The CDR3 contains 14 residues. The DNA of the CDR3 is TGCGCCAGCAGCACCTGGACAGATTCTTATGGCTACACCTTC. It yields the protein CASSTWTDSYGYTF.

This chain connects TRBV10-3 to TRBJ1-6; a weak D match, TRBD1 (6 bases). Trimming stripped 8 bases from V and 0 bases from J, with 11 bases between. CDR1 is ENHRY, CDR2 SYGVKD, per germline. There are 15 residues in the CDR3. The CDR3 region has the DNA TGTGCCATCCGGACAGAGAGCTCCTATAATTCACCCCTCCACTTT. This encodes CAIRTESSYNSPLHF.

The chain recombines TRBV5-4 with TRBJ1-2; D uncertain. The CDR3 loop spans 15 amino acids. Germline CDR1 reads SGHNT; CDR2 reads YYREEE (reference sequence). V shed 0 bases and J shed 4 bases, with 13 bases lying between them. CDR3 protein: CASSLGSPLSYGYTF. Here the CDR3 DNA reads TGTGCCAGCAGCTTGGGCTCTCCGCTCTCCTATGGCTACACCTTC.

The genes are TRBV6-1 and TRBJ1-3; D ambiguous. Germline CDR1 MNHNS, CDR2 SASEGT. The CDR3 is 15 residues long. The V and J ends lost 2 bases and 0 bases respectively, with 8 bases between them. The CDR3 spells CASSEYAGSGNTIYF. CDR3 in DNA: TGTGCCAGCAGTGAATATGCAGGCTCTGGAAACACCATATATTTT.

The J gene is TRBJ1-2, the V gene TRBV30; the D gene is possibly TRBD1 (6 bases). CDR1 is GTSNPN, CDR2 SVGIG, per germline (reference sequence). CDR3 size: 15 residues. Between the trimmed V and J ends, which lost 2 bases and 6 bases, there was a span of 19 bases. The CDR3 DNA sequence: TGTGCCTGGAGTCCGACGGAGGGGGAGCGGGATGGCTACACCTTC. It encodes CAWSPTEGERDGYTF.

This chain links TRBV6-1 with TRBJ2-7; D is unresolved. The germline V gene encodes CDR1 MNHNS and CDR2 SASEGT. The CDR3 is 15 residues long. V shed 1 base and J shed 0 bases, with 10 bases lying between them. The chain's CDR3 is CASSEGAASSYEQYF. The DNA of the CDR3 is TGTGCCAGCAGTGAAGGGGCAGCCAGCTCCTACGAGCAGTACTTC.

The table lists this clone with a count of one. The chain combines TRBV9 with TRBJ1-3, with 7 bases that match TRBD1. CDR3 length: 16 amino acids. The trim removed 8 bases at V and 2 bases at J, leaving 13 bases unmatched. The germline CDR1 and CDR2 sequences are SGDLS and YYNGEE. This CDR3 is CASHPGDSAPGNTIYF. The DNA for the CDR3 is TGTGCCAGTCACCCCGGGGACAGCGCGCCTGGAAACACCATATATTTT.

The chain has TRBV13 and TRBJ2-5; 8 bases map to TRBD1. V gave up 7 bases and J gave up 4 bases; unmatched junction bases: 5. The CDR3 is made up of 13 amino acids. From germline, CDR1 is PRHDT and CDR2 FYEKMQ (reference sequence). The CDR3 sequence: CASTADRAETQYF. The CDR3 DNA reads TGTGCCAGCACCGCGGACAGGGCAGAGACCCAGTACTTC.

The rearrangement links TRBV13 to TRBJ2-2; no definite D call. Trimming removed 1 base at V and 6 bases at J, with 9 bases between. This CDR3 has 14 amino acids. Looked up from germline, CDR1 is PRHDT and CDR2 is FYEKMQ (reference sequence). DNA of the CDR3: TGTGCCAGCAGCTTAGCTCCTGCGGCCGGGGAGCTGTTTTTT. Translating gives CASSLAPAAGELFF.

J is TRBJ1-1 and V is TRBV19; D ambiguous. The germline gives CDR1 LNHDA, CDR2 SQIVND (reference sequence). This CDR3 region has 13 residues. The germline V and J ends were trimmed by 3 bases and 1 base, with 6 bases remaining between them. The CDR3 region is CASSMYGNTEAFF. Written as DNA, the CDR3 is TGTGCCAGTAGTATGTATGGGAACACTGAAGCTTTCTTT.